This T cell receptor (beta chain) derives from a study of shared clonotypes between healthy human individuals. Clones were read by immunoSEQ multiplex PCR, and TCRdb kept only the in-frame ones, dropping some. The data contain 2 million to 3 million clones, 93% of them seen just once; the ten biggest clones take up approximately 0.37%. As regards this clone: Its antigen is unidentified.

CDR3 length equals 16 residues. CDR1 and CDR2 from the germline V gene are SGHDN and FVKESK. V shed 3 bases and J shed 0 bases, with 9 bases lying between them. Regarding the study as a whole: A generally larger estimated richness was seen in naive subsets than in memory subsets. Shared clonotypes: about 4.6% naive CD4, roughly 4% naive CD8, 2.3% memory CD4, more than 0.3% memory CD8. Clonotype sharing among donors was expected to depend on sequencing depth.

The sample comprised naive CD4+ T cells from PBMCs. Subset reported: CD45RA+ positively selected. This chain links TRBV14 with TRBJ2-6; D is possibly TRBD2 (5 bases). The receptor comes from a man between 18 and 35 years old in good health. Some clones in this sample may be carry-over from other donors' samples. CDR3 sequence reads: CASSQRVVSGANVLTF. In DNA form, the CDR3 reads TGTGCCAGCAGCCAGAGGGTAGTCTCTGGGGCCAACGTCCTGACTTTC.